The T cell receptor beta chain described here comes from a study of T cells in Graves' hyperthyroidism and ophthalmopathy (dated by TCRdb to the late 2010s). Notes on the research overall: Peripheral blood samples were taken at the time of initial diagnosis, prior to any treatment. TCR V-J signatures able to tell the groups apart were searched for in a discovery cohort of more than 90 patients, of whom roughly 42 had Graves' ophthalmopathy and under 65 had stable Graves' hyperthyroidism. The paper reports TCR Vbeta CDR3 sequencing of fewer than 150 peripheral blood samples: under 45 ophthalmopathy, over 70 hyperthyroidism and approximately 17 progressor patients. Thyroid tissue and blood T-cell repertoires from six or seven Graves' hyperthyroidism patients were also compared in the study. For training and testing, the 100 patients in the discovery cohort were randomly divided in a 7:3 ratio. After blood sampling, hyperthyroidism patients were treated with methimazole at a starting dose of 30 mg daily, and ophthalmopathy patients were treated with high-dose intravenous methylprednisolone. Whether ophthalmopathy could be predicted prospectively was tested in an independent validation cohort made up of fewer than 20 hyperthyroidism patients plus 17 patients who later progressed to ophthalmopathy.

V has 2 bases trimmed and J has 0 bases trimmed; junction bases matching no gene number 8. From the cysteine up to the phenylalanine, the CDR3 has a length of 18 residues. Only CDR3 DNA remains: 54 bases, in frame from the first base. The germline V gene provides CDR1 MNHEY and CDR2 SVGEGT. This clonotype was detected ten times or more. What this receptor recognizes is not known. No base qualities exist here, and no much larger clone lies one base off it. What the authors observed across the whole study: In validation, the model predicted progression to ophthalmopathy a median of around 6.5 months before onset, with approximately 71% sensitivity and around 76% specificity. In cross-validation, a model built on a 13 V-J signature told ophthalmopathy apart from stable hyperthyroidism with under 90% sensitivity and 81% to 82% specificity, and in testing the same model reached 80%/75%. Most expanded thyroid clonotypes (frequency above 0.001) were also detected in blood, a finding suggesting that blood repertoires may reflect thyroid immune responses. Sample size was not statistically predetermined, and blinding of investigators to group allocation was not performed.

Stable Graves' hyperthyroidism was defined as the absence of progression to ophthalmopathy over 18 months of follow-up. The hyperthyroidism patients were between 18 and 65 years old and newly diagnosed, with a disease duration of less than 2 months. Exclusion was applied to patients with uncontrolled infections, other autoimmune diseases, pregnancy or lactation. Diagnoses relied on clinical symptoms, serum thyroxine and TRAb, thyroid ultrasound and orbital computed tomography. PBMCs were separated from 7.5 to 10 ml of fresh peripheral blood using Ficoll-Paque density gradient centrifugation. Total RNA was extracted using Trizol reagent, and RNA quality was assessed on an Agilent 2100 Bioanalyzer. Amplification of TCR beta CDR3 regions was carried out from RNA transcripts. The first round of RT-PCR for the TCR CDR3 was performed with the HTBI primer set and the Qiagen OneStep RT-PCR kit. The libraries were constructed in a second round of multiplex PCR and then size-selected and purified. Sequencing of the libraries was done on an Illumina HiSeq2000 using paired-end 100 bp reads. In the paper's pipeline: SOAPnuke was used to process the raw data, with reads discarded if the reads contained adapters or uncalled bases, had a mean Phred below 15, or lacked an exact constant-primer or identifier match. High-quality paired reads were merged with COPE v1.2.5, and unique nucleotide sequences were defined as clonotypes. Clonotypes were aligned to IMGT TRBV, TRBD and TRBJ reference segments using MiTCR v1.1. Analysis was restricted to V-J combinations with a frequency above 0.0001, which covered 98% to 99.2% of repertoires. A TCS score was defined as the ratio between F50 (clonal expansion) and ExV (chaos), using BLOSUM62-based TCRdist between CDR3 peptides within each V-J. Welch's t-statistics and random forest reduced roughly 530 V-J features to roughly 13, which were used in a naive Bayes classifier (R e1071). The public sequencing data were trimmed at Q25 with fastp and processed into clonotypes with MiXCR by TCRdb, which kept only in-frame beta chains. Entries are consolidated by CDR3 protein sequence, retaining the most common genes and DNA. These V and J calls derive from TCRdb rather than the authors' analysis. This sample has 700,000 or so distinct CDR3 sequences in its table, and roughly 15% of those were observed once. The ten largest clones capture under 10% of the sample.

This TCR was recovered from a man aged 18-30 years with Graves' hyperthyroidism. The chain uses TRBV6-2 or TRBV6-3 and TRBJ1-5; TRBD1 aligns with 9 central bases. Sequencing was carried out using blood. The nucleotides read TGTGCCAGCAGTTACGGGACAGGGTCACGATATAGCAATCAGCCCCAGCATTTT. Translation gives CASSYGTGSRYSNQPQHF.